This TCR beta chain was recovered during a study of blood T cell repertoires in COVID-19. Study-wide background: The United States, Italy and Spain were the sources of the acute and convalescent COVID-19 samples. The cDNA or gDNA used as material had been derived from T cells, B-cell-depleted T cells, or PBMCs.

Authors' methods: From reference gene primer amplification, estimates of nucleated cell counts were derived. Sequencing used immunoSEQ multiplex PCR; TCRdb keeps in-frame clones, though not all of them. The DNA was the basis for D and trimming; V, J and clone size are from that table. The sample holds around 200,000 clones, 88% seen once. The sequence was obtained from a man younger than 35 with active or convalescent COVID-19. The sequencing input was peripheral blood.

CDR3 residues: CASSQAGVGSPLHF. For the CDR3, the DNA is TGTGCCAGCAGCCAAGCCGGGGTCGGGTCACCCCTCCACTTT. The chain is built from TRBV3-1 (or the pseudogene TRBV3-2) and TRBJ1-6, with D unresolved. Germline values: CDR1 LGHDT, CDR2 YNNKEL (reference sequence). The V gene lost 1 base and the J gene lost 10 bases, with 11 bases spanning the gap. This CDR3 spans 14 amino acids.